These T cell receptor beta chains were read from a single sample in a study of blood T cell repertoires in COVID-19. Measured with immunoSEQ multiplex PCR; TCRdb has only the in-frame clones, and not every one. Altogether 250,000 to 350,000 clones are present, 86% being singletons, with the ten largest covering around 1.7%. The sequenced sample was peripheral blood. All receptors derive from a woman aged 50 to 60 with acute or convalescent COVID-19. Both conserved end residues are part of each CDR3. D genes are given only for firm matches. Expanded clones get a size class; other rows say once, few or many, or leave the size out.

D gene,clone size,J gene,V gene,CDR3 DNA,CDR3 protein
TRBD1,NA,TRBJ2-5,TRBV29-1,TGCAGCGTACAGGGGAGTTTAGGGGAGACCCAGTACTTC,CSVQGSLGETQYF
NA,NA,TRBJ2-1,TRBV24-1,TGTGCCACCAGTGATGGGACACGACAGGAGCAGTTCTTC,CATSDGTRQEQFF
TRBD2,once,TRBJ2-7,TRBV3-1/TRBV3-2,TGTGCCAGCAGCCATAGCGGGAGCTCCTACGAGCAGTACTTC,CASSHSGSSYEQYF
NA,NA,TRBJ1-2,TRBV2,TGTGCCAGCAGATTCTCGGACAGTTATGGCTACACCTTC,CASRFSDSYGYTF
NA,NA,TRBJ1-6,TRBV5-4,TGTGCCAGCAGCTTTCTGGGGCGCGGTAATTCACCCCTCCACTTT,CASSFLGRGNSPLHF
NA,NA,TRBJ1-4,TRBV19,TGTGCCAGTAGTATTTGGCAGGCGAATGAAAAACTGTTTTTT,CASSIWQANEKLFF
NA,NA,TRBJ1-6,TRBV6-6,TGTGCCAGCAGTTACAAGGCGGGGGATTGGGGTTCACCCCTCCACTTT,CASSYKAGDWGSPLHF
TRBD1,NA,TRBJ2-3,TRBV7-6,TGTGCCAGCAGCTCCCAACGGACAGGTCCCGGCACAGATACGCAGTATTTT,CASSSQRTGPGTDTQYF
NA,NA,TRBJ1-5,TRBV7-9,TGTGCCAGCAGCTTAGCTTTTCGACGGGGATGGAGCAATCAGCCCCAGCATTTT,CASSLAFRRGWSNQPQHF
NA,NA,TRBJ1-5,TRBV18,TGTGCCAGCTCCCAACAGGGCAATCAGCCCCAGCATTTT,CASSQQGNQPQHF
NA,NA,TRBJ2-7,TRBV7-2,TGTGCCAGCAGCTTAGTGTCTAGCCGGCGTAGCTCCTACGAGCAGTACTTC,CASSLVSSRRSSYEQYF
TRBD1,NA,TRBJ1-1,TRBV5-1,TGCGCCAGCAGCACTACAGGGGGGTCCACTGAAGCTTTCTTT,CASSTTGGSTEAFF
NA,NA,TRBJ2-1,TRBV7-3,TGTGCCAGCAGCTTGGGCGGGCACAATGAGCAGTTCTTC,CASSLGGHNEQFF
NA,NA,TRBJ1-2,TRBV6-1,TGTGCCAGCAGTGAGGTCAGGGGTGGCTACACCTTC,CASSEVRGGYTF
NA,NA,TRBJ2-1,TRBV28,TGTGCCAGCAGTTTATCCGGGAGCCACAATGAGCAGTTCTTC,CASSLSGSHNEQFF
NA,NA,TRBJ1-1,TRBV28,TGTGCCAGCAGTTTAGAAACTGACACTGAAGCTTTCTTT,CASSLETDTEAFF
TRBD2,once,TRBJ2-1,TRBV5-4,TGTGCCAGCAGCCCGGGACTAGTATTGGCCAATGAGCAGTTCTTC,CASSPGLVLANEQFF
NA,NA,TRBJ1-5,TRBV7-9,TGTGCCAGCAGCCAGGGTCGGAATCAGCCCCAGCATTTT,CASSQGRNQPQHF
TRBD2,once,TRBJ2-3,TRBV30,TGTGCCTGGACTAGCGGGAGGTATGATACGCAGTATTTT,CAWTSGRYDTQYF
NA,NA,TRBJ1-1,TRBV6-6,TGTGCCAGCAGTTCCCCAGTACCAGCTTTCTTT,CASSSPVPAFF
TRBD1,NA,TRBJ2-7,TRBV4-1,TGCGCCAGCAGCCAAGATAGGTGGACAGGGGGCTACGAGCAGTACTTC,CASSQDRWTGGYEQYF
TRBD2,once,TRBJ2-7,TRBV7-8,TGTGCCACCGCGACTAGCGGGAGCTCCTACGAGCAGTACTTC,CATATSGSSYEQYF
TRBD2,NA,TRBJ2-5,TRBV19,TGTGCCAGTAGTCCTCTAGCGGGAGGGCCAGGGGAGACCCAGTACTTC,CASSPLAGGPGETQYF
NA,NA,TRBJ2-1,TRBV10-3,TGTGCCATCAGTGAGTCGCGGCAGGGAGGTTACAATGAGCAGTTCTTC,CAISESRQGGYNEQFF
NA,NA,TRBJ1-4,TRBV9,TGTGCCAGCAGCGCCATCGGGGGGGTTGGTGAAAAACTGTTTTTT,CASSAIGGVGEKLFF
TRBD1,once,TRBJ2-5,TRBV5-1,TGCGCCAGCAGCCCGGGGATGGACAGGTTCAGAAAGTTGGAGACCCAGTACTTC,CASSPGMDRFRKLETQYF
NA,NA,TRBJ1-5,TRBV19,TGTGCCAGTAGTATAGCTGGCAGGGTGACGCCCCAGCATTTT,CASSIAGRVTPQHF
NA,NA,TRBJ1-6,TRBV7-9,TGTGCCAGCAGCAAAAGCGGGGAGAATTCACCCCTCCACTTT,CASSKSGENSPLHF
NA,NA,TRBJ1-5,TRBV30,TGTGCCTGGAGTGTACGAGAGTACGGGAGCAATCAGCCCCAGCATTTT,CAWSVREYGSNQPQHF
NA,NA,TRBJ1-5,TRBV28,TGTGCCAGCGGCCGCGGGCGGCGGTTCAATCAGCCCCAGCATTTT,CASGRGRRFNQPQHF
NA,few,TRBJ2-2,TRBV4-3,TGCGCCAGCAGCCAAGAACCAGGGGAACGGGAGCTGTTTTTT,CASSQEPGERELFF
TRBD1,once,TRBJ1-4,TRBV9,TGTGCCAGCAGCGTCGGGACAGGACTTGGTAATGAAAAACTGTTTTTT,CASSVGTGLGNEKLFF
TRBD1,few,TRBJ2-7,TRBV6-4,TGTGCCAGCAGTGAGGGGACAGGGCCATCCTACGAGCAGTACTTC,CASSEGTGPSYEQYF
NA,NA,TRBJ1-4,TRBV6-2/TRBV6-3,NA,CASSDRFGQGIF
NA,NA,TRBJ2-1,TRBV28,TGTGCCAGCAGTTTAGGGGATTCGAGGGTAACCTACAATGAGCAGTTCTTC,CASSLGDSRVTYNEQFF
NA,NA,TRBJ2-3,TRBV18,TGTGCCAGCTCCTCAGGGTCACTAGATACGCAGTATTTT,CASSSGSLDTQYF
TRBD2,few,TRBJ2-5,TRBV25-1,TGTGCCAGCCTACTGGAAAGCGGGATTGTAGAGACCCAGTACTTC,CASLLESGIVETQYF
TRBD2,NA,TRBJ2-1,TRBV7-3,TGTGCCAGCAGCTTACGTGGGGGGACTAGCGCTCGTAATGAGCAGTTCTTC,CASSLRGGTSARNEQFF
NA,few,TRBJ1-2,TRBV28,TGTGCCAGCAGTTCCTACTATGGCTACACCTTC,CASSSYYGYTF
NA,NA,TRBJ1-5,TRBV19,TGTGCCAGTAGTATTCGGAAGGGGATGGGGCAGCCCCAGCATTTT,CASSIRKGMGQPQHF
NA,NA,TRBJ2-3,TRBV2,TGTGCCAGCAGCGGTCGCACCACCATTAGCACAGATACGCAGTATTTT,CASSGRTTISTDTQYF
NA,NA,TRBJ2-7,TRBV19,TGTGCCAGTAGTATATCGGGGGGCAGTAGCTACGAGCAGTACTTC,CASSISGGSSYEQYF
NA,NA,TRBJ2-7,TRBV6-6,TGTGCCAGCTGGGAAGGGGCCATCTACGAGCAGTACTTC,CASWEGAIYEQYF